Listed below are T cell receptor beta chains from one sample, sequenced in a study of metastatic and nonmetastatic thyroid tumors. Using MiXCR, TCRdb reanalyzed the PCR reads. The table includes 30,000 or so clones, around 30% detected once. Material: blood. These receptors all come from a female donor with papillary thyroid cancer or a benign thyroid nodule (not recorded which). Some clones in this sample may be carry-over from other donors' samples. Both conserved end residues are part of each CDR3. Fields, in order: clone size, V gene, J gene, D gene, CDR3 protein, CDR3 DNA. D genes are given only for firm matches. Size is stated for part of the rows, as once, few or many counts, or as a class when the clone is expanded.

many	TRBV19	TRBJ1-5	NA	CASSRSNQPQHF	TGTGCCAGTAGCAGAAGCAATCAGCCCCAGCATTTT
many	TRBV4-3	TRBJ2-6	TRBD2	CASSQVRLAPPGANVLTF	TGCGCCAGCAGCCAAGTAAGACTAGCACCCCCTGGGGCCAACGTCCTGACTTTC
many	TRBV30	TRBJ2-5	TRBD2	CAWSASGVIGTQYF	TGTGCCTGGAGTGCTAGCGGGGTAATAGGGACCCAGTACTTC
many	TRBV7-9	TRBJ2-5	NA	CASSLAPPGETQYF	TGTGCCAGCAGCTTAGCTCCACCCGGGGAGACCCAGTACTTC
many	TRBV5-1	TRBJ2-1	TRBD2	CASSLAILAGLYNEQFF	TGCGCCAGCAGCTTGGCTATTTTAGCGGGACTCTACAATGAGCAGTTCTTC
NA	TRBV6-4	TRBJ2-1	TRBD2	CASSENEASGSNEQFF	TGTGCCAGCAGTGAAAATGAGGCTAGCGGGAGCAATGAGCAGTTCTTC
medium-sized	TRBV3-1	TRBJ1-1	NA	CASSQGGKKDTEAFF	TGTGCCAGCAGCCAGGGGGGGAAAAAGGACACTGAAGCTTTCTTT
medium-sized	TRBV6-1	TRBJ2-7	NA	CASRQEGYEQYF	TGTGCCAGCAGACAGGAAGGCTACGAGCAGTACTTC
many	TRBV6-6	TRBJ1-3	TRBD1	CASSYSIEGANTIYF	TGTGCCAGCAGTTACTCGATCGAGGGGGCCAACACCATATATTTT
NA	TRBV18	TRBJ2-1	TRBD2	CASSSTSGSDNEQFF	TGTGCCAGCTCTTCGACTAGCGGGAGTGACAATGAGCAGTTCTTC
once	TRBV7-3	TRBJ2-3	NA	CASSIRGCSWRPADTQYF	TGTGCCAGCAGCATAAGGGGGTGTAGCTGGAGGCCAGCGGATACGCAGTATTTT
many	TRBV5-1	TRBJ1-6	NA	CASSSHVGSPLHF	TGCGCCAGCAGCTCGCACGTGGGTTCACCCCTCCACTTT
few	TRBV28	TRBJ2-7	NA	CARRLEGQNDELYF	TGTGCCAGGCGTTTGGAGGGACAGAACGACGAGCTGTACTTC
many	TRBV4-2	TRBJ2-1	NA	CASSQDRGSYNEQFF	TGTGCCAGCAGCCAAGATCGGGGCTCCTACAATGAGCAGTTCTTC